This TCR beta chain was obtained from a study of CXCR3-negative and CXCR3-positive naive CD8 T cells. 5' RACE that incorporated UMI labels was used to prepare the TRB cDNA libraries. TCRdb re-analyzed the 5' RACE reads; it lists each CDR3 protein once, without DNA. This sample's table reports about 150,000 distinct CDR3 sequences. General observations from the study: Naive CXCR3-positive cells had TRB CDR3s more hydrophobic than those of CXCR3-negative naive cells.

Germline values: CDR1 SEHNR, CDR2 FQNEAQ (reference sequence). The CDR3 length is 14 residues. Regarding this clonotype: The antigen is undetermined.

The sequencing input was naive CXCR3+ CD8+ T cells from blood. The subset denotes: CD45RO-CCR7+CD27+CD95- naive CD8+ T cells expressing CXCR3 (TNR3+). The chain combines TRBV7-9 with TRBJ2-7; the D gene TCRdb calls, TRBD1, cannot be checked with no DNA. This receptor was obtained from a human donor in good health. Some clones in this sample may be carry-over from other donors' samples. The CDR3 is CASSSPGQPHEQYF.